Below, 18 T cell receptor beta chains from the same sample are listed, as sequenced in a study of blood T cell repertoires in COVID-19. The assay was immunoSEQ multiplex PCR, and TCRdb's table has in-frame clones only and misses some. The sample lists roughly 250,000 clones, approximately 81% occurring once. Sequencing was performed on peripheral blood. Every receptor here comes from a woman aged 55-75 years with active or convalescent COVID-19.

The rearrangement uses TRBV9 and TRBJ2-7; the D gene is possibly TRBD1 (6 bases). Germline loops: CDR1 SGDLS, CDR2 YYNGEE. The V end lost 0 bases, the J end lost 5 bases, and 9 bases lay between the germline ends. This CDR3 is 13 amino acids long. The CDR3 protein is CASSVAQGNEQYF. As DNA, the CDR3 is TGTGCCAGCAGCGTAGCACAGGGCAACGAGCAGTACTTC.

The chain has TRBV6-4 and TRBJ2-1; a weak D match, TRBD1 (5 bases). The CDR3 spans 13 residues. V was cut by 2 bases and J by 13 bases, with 15 bases left in between. Germline assignment: CDR1 MRHNA and CDR2 SNTAGT. CDR3 amino acids: CASSDRGSRNQFF. The CDR3 nucleotides read TGTGCCAGCAGTGACAGGGGCAGTCGGAACCAGTTCTTC.

The V and J genes are TRBV3-1 (or the pseudogene TRBV3-2) and TRBJ1-6; D possibly corresponds to TRBD1 (5 bases). Germline V gives CDR1 LGHDT, CDR2 YNNKEL (reference sequence). Between the trimmed V and J ends, which lost 5 bases and 13 bases, there was a span of 18 bases. The CDR3 has 14 amino acids. CDR3 DNA: TGTGCCAGCAGCTTAGGACATATCAAAGGGCCCCTCCACTTT. Translation gives CASSLGHIKGPLHF.

The chain carries TRBV5-5 and TRBJ1-6; D not resolved. The V and J ends lost 3 bases and 10 bases respectively, with 14 bases between them. Germline values: CDR1 SGHKS, CDR2 YYEKEE (reference sequence). CDR3 length: 14 residues. CDR3 loop: CASSSRQERSPLHF. The CDR3, as DNA: TGTGCCAGCAGCTCACGTCAAGAACGGTCACCCCTCCACTTT. Supplemented by reference TRBV5-5 and TRBJ1-6, the full variable domain reads DAGVTQSPTHLIKTRGQQVTLRCSPISGHKSVSWYQQVLGQGPQFIFQYYEKEERGRGNFPDRFSARQFPNYSSELNVNALLLGDSALYLCASSSRQERSPLHFGNGTRLTVT.

The chain recombines TRBV5-6 with TRBJ1-1; a weak D match, TRBD1 (5 bases). There are 11 residues in the CDR3. Trimming removed 2 bases from V and 9 bases from J, with 8 bases in between. The germline V gene has CDR1 SGHDT and CDR2 YYEEEE. The CDR3 nucleotides read TGTGCCAGCAGCTTCGCAGGGAAAGCTTTCTTT. Translation gives CASSFAGKAFF.

This clone was seen only a few times. The chain joins TRBV5-1 to TRBJ1-6; D gene unclear. The CDR3 is made up of 16 amino acids. V was shortened by 4 bases and J by 9 bases, with 20 bases between the two germline ends. Per the germline V gene, CDR1 is SGHRS and CDR2 is YFSETQ. The CDR3 DNA is TGCGCCAGCAGCGCCGATTCAGGCCGGCAGGCTTCACCCCTCCACTTT. Translated: CASSADSGRQASPLHF. Supplemented by reference TRBV5-1 and TRBJ1-6, the full variable domain reads KAGVTQTPRYLIKTRGQQVTLSCSPISGHRSVSWYQQTPGQGLQFLFEYFSETQRNKGNFPGRFSGRQFSNSRSEMNVSTLELGDSALYLCASSADSGRQASPLHFGNGTRLTVT.

The V call is TRBV7-2, the J call TRBJ2-7; 11 bases agree with TRBD2. Losses at the gene ends were 5 bases for V and 4 bases for J; bases not matched to a gene: 10. Per germline, CDR1 SGHTA and CDR2 FQGNSA. CDR3 length: 16 residues. The CDR3 DNA reads TGTGCCAGCAGCCCCCCTAGCGGGGGGCGGGGATACGAGCAGTACTTC. This sequence encodes CASSPPSGGRGYEQYF. The variable domain in full, completed from reference TRBV7-2 and TRBJ2-7, reads GAGVSQSPSNKVTEKGKDVELRCDPISGHTALYWYRQSLGQGLEFLIYFQGNSAPDKSGLPSDRFSAERTGGSVSTLTIQRTQQEDSAVYLCASSPPSGGRGYEQYFGPGTRLTVT.

V gene TRBV10-2 combines with J gene TRBJ1-1; 8 bases align to TRBD1. The CDR3 runs 12 residues. V lost 8 bases to trimming and J lost 8 bases; unmatched junction nucleotides: 7. The germline V gene encodes CDR1 WSHSY and CDR2 SAAADI. As DNA, the CDR3 is TGCGCCAGCGGGGGACAGGAGGGGGAAGCTTTCTTT. Translated: CASGGQEGEAFF.

This clone was observed a single time. The chain couples TRBV12-3 or TRBV12-4 to TRBJ1-1, with TRBD1 identical over 9 bases. Germline trimming cut 6 bases from V and 3 bases from J; bases unmatched to any gene: 2. This CDR3 spans 13 amino acids. The CDR3: CASRRQGDTEAFF. The CDR3 DNA is TGTGCCAGCAGGAGACAGGGGGACACTGAAGCTTTCTTT.

This clone was seen a few times. The CDR3: CAISLQGTEAFF. CDR3 DNA: TGTGCCATCAGTCTACAGGGAACTGAAGCTTTCTTT. V and J are TRBV10-3 and TRBJ1-1; possibly TRBD1 for D (6 bases). The CDR3 contains 12 residues. CDR1 and CDR2 (germline): ENHRY, SYGVKD. Trimming took 5 bases from V and 5 from J, leaving 9 bases between them.

The chain recombines TRBV19 with TRBJ1-5; no definite D call. CDR3 length: 16 residues. Between the trimmed V and J ends, which lost 1 base and 2 bases, there was a span of 12 bases. Germline V gene lookup returns CDR1 LNHDA and CDR2 SQIVND (reference sequence). The CDR3 region is CASSIGYPRGNQPQHF. As DNA, the CDR3 is TGTGCCAGTAGTATAGGCTACCCACGGGGCAATCAGCCCCAGCATTTT.

The chain employs TRBV19 and TRBJ1-1; tentative D call: TRBD1 (6 bases). V was clipped by 6 bases and J by 1 base, with 9 bases between them. The length of the CDR3 is 13 residues. Looked up from germline, CDR1 is LNHDA and CDR2 is SQIVND (reference sequence). The CDR3 here is CASRIQGNTEAFF. DNA for the CDR3: TGTGCCAGTAGAATACAGGGGAACACTGAAGCTTTCTTT.

The rearrangement joins TRBV4-2 to TRBJ2-5, with 11 bases identical to TRBD2. This CDR3 has 16 amino acids. V dropped 5 bases and J dropped 1; count of bases not matched to a gene: 6. Germline values: CDR1 LGHNA, CDR2 YNFKEQ. CDR3 region: CASSAGLAGGQETQYF. The CDR3 DNA reads as TGTGCCAGCAGCGCCGGGCTAGCGGGGGGCCAAGAGACCCAGTACTTC.

The genes are TRBV7-2 and TRBJ2-1; 9 bases map to TRBD2. Germline V lookup: CDR1 SGHTA, CDR2 FQGNSA. V was pared by 3 bases and J by 0 bases, with 9 bases of the junction left unmatched. The CDR3 runs to 18 residues. The CDR3 here is CASSLSNSGGSSYNEQFF. The CDR3 DNA sequence: TGTGCCAGCAGCTTGAGTAATAGCGGGGGTAGCTCCTACAATGAGCAGTTCTTC.

CDR3 residues: CASTPVDGGSYEQYF. The CDR3 DNA reads TGTGCCAGCACCCCGGTTGACGGGGGGTCCTACGAGCAGTACTTC. The chain recombines TRBV6-5 with TRBJ2-7, with TRBD2 matching over 7 bases. CDR3 length: 15 residues. Germline V CDR1 and CDR2: MNHEY, SVGAGI. The V segment lost 7 bases and the J segment 1 base; nucleotides outside the gene matches: 10.

V usage is TRBV4-2 and J usage is TRBJ2-3, with TRBD1 identical over 9 bases. This CDR3 has 17 amino acids. CDR1 and CDR2 from the germline V gene are LGHNA and YNFKEQ. The J segment lost 5 bases and the V segment lost 3 bases, leaving 12 bases of the junction unmatched. DNA for the CDR3: TGTGCCAGCAGCCACCCCTACCGGGACAGGGACATAGATACGCAGTATTTT. Amino acids: CASSHPYRDRDIDTQYF.

The chain uses TRBV24-1 and TRBJ2-2; D is unclear. Germline V lookup: CDR1 KGHDR, CDR2 SFDVKD. This CDR3 is built from 12 residues. V lost 4 bases and J lost 4, with 3 bases in between. The CDR3 region is CATSDLTGELFF. Written as DNA, the CDR3 is TGTGCCACCAGTGACCTCACCGGGGAGCTGTTTTTT.

The chain employs TRBV5-1 and TRBJ2-5; TRBD2 matches 8 bases. Per the germline V gene, CDR1 is SGHRS and CDR2 is YFSETQ. The CDR3 has 12 residues. V shed 4 bases, J shed 14 bases, and the junction held 10 bases outside the gene matches. Written as DNA, the CDR3 is TGCGCCAGCAGCCAACGAGCGGGGGTGTTTTACTTC. This gives the protein CASSQRAGVFYF.